Sequencing of this T cell receptor beta chain was carried out in a study of blood T cell repertoires in COVID-19. Study at large: Two consecutive negative NP/OP PCR tests, clearance, or resolved symptoms defined Cohort 3 recovery.

The CDR3 is 14 amino acids. The germline V gene has CDR1 PRHDT and CDR2 FYEKMQ (reference sequence). The J segment lost 8 bases and the V segment lost 6 bases, leaving 12 bases of the junction unmatched. TCRdb's table, derived via immunoSEQ multiplex PCR, lists solely in-frame clones and lacks some. This table has more than 200,000 clones, around 87% appearing once. The sequenced sample was PBMCs or T cells enriched from blood (not recorded which). The clonotype was recovered from a man under 40 in a cohort exposed to, infected with or recovered from COVID-19 (not recorded which). The V gene is TRBV13, the J gene TRBJ1-2; 7 bases line up with TRBD1. The CDR3 spells CASRRSGGSRGYTF. The CDR3 region has the DNA TGTGCCAGCAGACGTTCAGGGGGTTCCCGGGGCTACACCTTC.